This T cell receptor beta chain was obtained from a study of untreated major depressive disorder. CD4+ T cell purity was typically 85% to 95%. The V gene lost 0 bases and the J gene lost 4 bases, with 21 bases spanning the gap. Germline-derived CDR1 and CDR2 are LNHDA and SQIVND (reference sequence). The length of the CDR3 is 18 residues. As for this clone: The antigen is unknown.

TCRdb's table, derived via immunoSEQ multiplex PCR, lists solely in-frame clones and lacks some. The sample has 21,000 or so clones, roughly 93% seen once. Study-wide results and caveats: Sequencing showed nonsignificant TRBV25-01 and TRBV02-01 differences matching flow cytometry.

V and J are TRBV19 and TRBJ1-2, with D maybe TRBD1 (6 bases). Input material: CD4+ T cells from PBMCs. This sequence originates from a man aged 25 to 40 in good health. CDR3: CASSIDRGDRFSSYGYTF. In nucleotides, the CDR3 is TGTGCCAGTAGTATAGATAGGGGAGACAGGTTCTCCTCCTATGGCTACACCTTC.